This entry is about one TCR beta chain. Germline V gene sequence: CDR1 SGHDN, CDR2 FVKESK. The V end was cut by 2 bases, the J end by 2 bases, with 8 bases between. The CDR3 has 14 amino acids. This specimen comes from a study of blood T cell repertoires in COVID-19. This table comes from immunoSEQ multiplex PCR, and its TCRdb copy is limited to in-frame clones, with some not included. The sample records more than 200,000 clones, 70% to 90% being singletons. The sequenced material came from peripheral blood. J is TRBJ2-3 and V is TRBV14, with D maybe TRBD1 (6 bases). The origin of this receptor is a man aged 45-65 years with acute or convalescent COVID-19. CDR3 nucleotides: TGTGCCAGCAGCCAAAAGGGGGTCACAGATACGCAGTATTTT. Translating it yields CASSQKGVTDTQYF.